These T cell receptor beta chains were read from a single sample in a study of T-cell memory formation after mild COVID-19. TCRdb fed the 5' RACE reads into MiXCR, producing one record per CDR3 protein. The sample holds hundreds of thousands of distinct CDR3 sequences, approximately 21% seen once. The material sequenced was PBMCs or a T cell subset sorted from them (not recorded which). Receptor source: an adult woman who had mild COVID-19 (a few samples of this study predate the infection). Cell type and time point are not known. Both conserved end residues are part of each CDR3. The D gene is left open where the match is weak. The size field is filled for only some rows; it gives once, few, many or a size class.

D gene,V gene,J gene,clone size,CDR3 protein,CDR3 DNA
.,TRBV18,TRBJ1-1,few,CASTPRGGNTEAFF,TGTGCCAGCACCCCCAGAGGCGGGAACACTGAAGCTTTCTTT
.,TRBV20-1,TRBJ2-1,many,CSARDPRRGNEQFF,TGCAGTGCTAGAGATCCTCGGAGGGGGAATGAGCAGTTCTTC
TRBD1,TRBV6-5,TRBJ1-1,few,CASSYDSPGGTEAFF,TGTGCCAGCAGTTACGACAGCCCAGGGGGCACTGAAGCTTTCTTT
TRBD2,TRBV12-3/TRBV12-4,TRBJ2-2,.,CASSLGPAKTSGATGELFF,TGTGCCAGCAGTTTGGGCCCCGCCAAGACTAGCGGAGCTACCGGGGAGCTGTTTTTT
TRBD2,TRBV6-1,TRBJ2-2,.,CASSAGLEGPGELFF,TGTGCCAGCAGCGCGGGACTAGAAGGACCCGGGGAGCTGTTTTTT
.,TRBV6-2/TRBV6-3,TRBJ1-6,.,CASSLSRPQGNSPLHF,TGTGCCAGCAGTTTATCAAGGCCCCAGGGGAATTCACCCCTCCACTTT
.,TRBV28,TRBJ2-5,.,CASSLRGVRETQYF,TGTGCCAGCAGTTTACGCGGGGTCCGGGAGACCCAGTACTTC
.,TRBV7-2,TRBJ2-5,.,CASSSGTKETQYF,TGTGCCAGCAGCTCCGGGACAAAAGAGACCCAGTACTTC
.,TRBV7-2,TRBJ2-1,many,CASSLFSGQPYNEQFF,TGTGCCAGCAGCTTATTTAGCGGCCAACCATACAATGAGCAGTTCTTC
TRBD1,TRBV20-1,TRBJ1-1,.,CSARATGGVEAFF,TGCAGTGCTAGAGCTACAGGGGGCGTTGAAGCTTTCTTT
.,TRBV20-1,TRBJ1-1,.,CSASHSEAFF,TGCAGTGCTTCACATAGTGAAGCTTTCTTT
TRBD1,TRBV20-1,TRBJ1-2,few,CSASQGGQRGYGYTF,TGCAGTGCTAGCCAAGGGGGACAGAGAGGCTATGGCTACACCTTC
TRBD2,TRBV10-3,TRBJ2-7,many,CAISEVSGRRSLYEQYF,TGTGCCATCAGTGAGGTTAGCGGGAGACGATCCCTCTACGAGCAGTACTTC
TRBD1,TRBV20-1,TRBJ2-5,.,CSAPVPGQQETQYF,TGCAGTGCCCCTGTTCCGGGACAGCAAGAGACCCAGTACTTC
TRBD1,TRBV5-1,TRBJ1-6,.,CASSLVSKNRGSPLHF,TGCGCCAGCAGCTTGGTGTCGAAGAACAGGGGATCACCCCTCCACTTT
.,TRBV20-1,TRBJ2-6,.,CSASPQTSGANVLTF,TGCAGTGCTAGTCCACAGACCTCTGGGGCCAACGTCCTGACTTTC
TRBD2,TRBV18,TRBJ2-3,.,CASSAPGGLAGFRSTDTQYF,TGTGCCAGCTCAGCACCGGGGGGACTAGCGGGATTTCGATCCACAGATACGCAGTATTTT
.,TRBV20-1,TRBJ2-3,many,CSAPRTGVADTQYF,TGCAGTGCACCGAGGACGGGAGTCGCAGATACGCAGTATTTT
TRBD2,TRBV12-3/TRBV12-4,TRBJ2-1,few,CASSRSGLAGANLQFF,TGTGCCAGCAGCCGATCTGGACTAGCGGGGGCAAATCTGCAGTTCTTC
TRBD2,TRBV5-5,TRBJ2-3,.,CASTSGLALEDTQYF,TGTGCCAGCACCTCGGGACTAGCGTTGGAAGATACGCAGTATTTT
.,TRBV7-9,TRBJ1-6,.,CASSYLSGREGKYNSPLHF,TGTGCCAGCAGCTACTTATCCGGCCGGGAGGGGAAGTATAATTCACCCCTCCACTTT
TRBD2,TRBV7-9,TRBJ2-4,.,CASSLVGGNIQYF,TGTGCCAGCAGTTTAGTGGGGGGGAACATTCAGTACTTC
.,TRBV5-1,TRBJ1-2,few,CASSLAGGEGYTF,TGCGCCAGCAGCTTGGCTGGGGGCGAGGGCTACACCTTC
.,TRBV7-3,TRBJ1-1,.,CASSLSKSAKAFF,TGTGCCAGCAGCTTAAGTAAATCGGCCAAAGCTTTCTTT
TRBD1,TRBV2,TRBJ1-2,.,CASSPDRAAGYTF,TGTGCCAGCAGCCCGGACAGGGCTGCCGGCTACACCTTC
.,TRBV7-2,TRBJ1-3,.,CASSLVARSGNTIYF,TGTGCCAGCAGCTTGGTCGCCAGATCTGGAAACACCATATATTTT